The source of this T cell receptor beta chain is a study of blood T cell repertoires in COVID-19. At the level of the study: Donors in the United States, Italy and Spain gave samples during acute or convalescent COVID-19. In each case, the material was cDNA or gDNA derived from T cells, B-cell-depleted T cells, or PBMCs.

CDR1 and CDR2 (germline): SEHNR, FQNEAQ (reference sequence). CDR3 length: 13 residues. Trimming took 5 bases from V and 1 from J, leaving 8 bases between them. Methods used by the authors: Reference gene primer amplification gave nucleated cell count estimates. Sequencing used immunoSEQ multiplex PCR; TCRdb keeps in-frame clones, though not all of them. That table supplies the V and J calls and clone size; D and trimming were determined from the DNA. The sample has fewer than 250,000 clones; roughly 85% are singletons. The chain uses TRBV7-9 and TRBJ1-1; no definite D call. The receptor's source is a middle-aged man with acute or convalescent COVID-19. Input material: peripheral blood. The CDR3 nucleotides read TGTGCCAGCAGCCGAGCTACGAACACTGAAGCTTTCTTT. Amino acids: CASSRATNTEAFF.